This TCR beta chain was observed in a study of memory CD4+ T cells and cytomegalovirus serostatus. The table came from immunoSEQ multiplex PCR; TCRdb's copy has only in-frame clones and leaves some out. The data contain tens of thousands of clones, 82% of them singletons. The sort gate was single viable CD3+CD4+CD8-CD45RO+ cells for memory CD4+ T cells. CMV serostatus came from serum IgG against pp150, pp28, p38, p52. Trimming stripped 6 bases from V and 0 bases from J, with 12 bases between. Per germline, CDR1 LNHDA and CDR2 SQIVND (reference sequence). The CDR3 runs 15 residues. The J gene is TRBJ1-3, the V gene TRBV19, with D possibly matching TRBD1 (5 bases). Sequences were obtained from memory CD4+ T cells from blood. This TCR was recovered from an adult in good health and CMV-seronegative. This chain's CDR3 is CASRGPGPSGNTIYF. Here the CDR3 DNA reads TGTGCCAGTAGGGGTCCGGGGCCCTCTGGAAACACCATATATTTT. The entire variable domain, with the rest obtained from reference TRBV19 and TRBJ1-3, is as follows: DGGITQSPKYLFRKEGQNVTLSCEQNLNHDAMYWYRQDPGQGLRLIYYSQIVNDFQKGDIAEGYSVSREKKESFPLTVTSAQKNPTAFYLCASRGPGPSGNTIYFGEGSWLTVV.